The 24 T cell receptor beta chains given below trace back to one sample, sequenced in a study of spatial heterogeneity in lung cancer. The study's findings and limits: Counts that tracked tumor mutation counts were those of expanded intratumoral alpha and beta TCRs.

Described time point: sample taken at primary tumor resection. Their antigens are not known. TCRdb called the 5' RACE reads again in MiXCR, with one record for every CDR3 protein. This table holds about 10,000 distinct CDR3 sequences, about 6% found once. The specimen comprised lung tumor tissue, sampled at surgery. These receptor sequences come from a male donor with early-stage non-small cell lung cancer.

This clonotype was detected many times. Since the library was made to target alpha chains, this beta chain is a stray read and its abundance is not meaningful. The V call is TRBV6-6, the J call TRBJ1-2, with 8 positions matching TRBD1. V was clipped by 2 bases and J by 7 bases; unmatched bases: 9. Germline V CDR1 and CDR2: MNHNY, SVGAGI (reference sequence). There are 15 residues in the CDR3. The CDR3 reads CASSYGSGGEIGYTF. DNA of the CDR3: TGTGCCAGCAGTTACGGGTCAGGGGGCGAGATTGGCTACACCTTC.

In this sample, this clonotype turned up many times. Being off target in a library aimed at alpha chains, this beta chain has a size of little meaning. The chain joins TRBV28 to TRBJ2-3; the match to TRBD2 covers 7 bases. Germline V gene lookup returns CDR1 MDHEN and CDR2 SYDVKM. The CDR3 contains 16 residues. With 4 bases clipped from V and 6 bases from J, the junction kept 13 bases outside the gene matches. CDR3 protein: CASSSSTSFLLDTQYF. The DNA of the CDR3 is TGTGCCAGCAGTTCCTCGACTAGCTTTCTGTTGGATACGCAGTATTTT.

This clonotype has at least ten counts. This beta chain is an off-target read within a library intended for alpha chains, so its frequency means little. The V gene is TRBV4-2, the J gene TRBJ1-5, with TRBD1 matching 12 bases. Germline V CDR1 and CDR2: LGHNA, YNFKEQ. CDR3 size: 21 residues. V was pared by 0 bases and J by 9 bases, with 21 bases of the junction left unmatched. The CDR3 bases are TGTGCCAGCAGCCAAGAGATTACGTGGGACAGGGGGCGGCCCCTCGTATCGCCCCAGCATTTT. Its translation is CASSQEITWDRGRPLVSPQHF.

Worth noting for this clonotype: The library was designed around alpha chains, so this beta chain is a stray read whose abundance carries little weight. CDR3 nucleotide sequence: TGTGCCAGCAGCTCGGGGACTAGCGACAATACGCAGTATTTT. Its translation is CASSSGTSDNTQYF. The gene calls are TRBV7-8 and TRBJ2-3, with TRBD2 identical over 10 bases. The CDR3 sequence is 14 residues long. Germline values: CDR1 SGHVS, CDR2 FQNEAQ. J lost 7 bases, V lost 4 bases, and 5 bases had no gene match.

In this sample, this clonotype turned up many times. This beta chain slipped into a library made for alpha chains as a stray read, so its size is not meaningful. The chain joins TRBV30 to TRBJ1-5, with D tentatively TRBD1 (6 bases). This CDR3 spans 14 amino acids. The V and J ends lost 0 bases and 5 bases respectively, with 11 bases between them. CDR1 is GTSNPN and CDR2 is SVGIG in the germline V gene (reference sequence). This chain's CDR3 is CAWSVSGGDQPQHF. CDR3 nucleotide sequence: TGTGCCTGGAGTGTATCGGGGGGCGATCAGCCCCAGCATTTT.

This clonotype was recorded many times. Found in a library prepared for alpha chains, this beta chain is an off-target read, and its abundance has little meaning. The chain carries TRBV12-3 or TRBV12-4 and TRBJ2-3, with no clear D. The ends were cut back, 6 bases at V and 0 bases at J, with 10 bases in the middle. This CDR3 spans 14 amino acids. CDR3 in DNA: TGTGCCAGCAGCCCCAACCATAGCACAGATACGCAGTATTTT. This sequence encodes CASSPNHSTDTQYF.

On this clonotype itself: A library prepared for alpha chains yielded this beta chain as an off-target read; its size is of little meaning. The chain has TRBV7-2 and TRBJ2-3; TRBD2 might be the D (5 bases). The V end lost 2 bases, the J end lost 0 bases, and 9 bases lay between the germline ends. Looked up from germline, CDR1 is SGHTA and CDR2 is FQGNSA. This CDR3 has 15 amino acids. CDR3 sequence reads: CASSLRGLSTDTQYF. In DNA, the CDR3 is TGTGCCAGCAGCTTAAGAGGACTGAGCACAGATACGCAGTATTTT.

This clonotype has ten or more counts. Being off target in a library aimed at alpha chains, this beta chain has a size of little meaning. This chain links TRBV7-3 with TRBJ2-5; unclear D gene. The CDR3 totals 15 residues. V was pared by 0 bases and J by 5 bases, with 13 bases between. Germline V gene lookup returns CDR1 SGHTA and CDR2 FQGTGA. CDR3 in DNA: TGTGCCAGCAGCTTAACTTCCAGCGTTGGGGAGACCCAGTACTTC. Its translation is CASSLTSSVGETQYF.

This clonotype was seen many times. Being off target in a library aimed at alpha chains, this beta chain has a size of little meaning. The V call is TRBV10-3, the J call TRBJ1-1; 9 nucleotides align to TRBD1. This CDR3 has 16 amino acids. J lost 2 bases, V lost 6 bases, and 10 bases had no gene match. Germline-derived CDR1 and CDR2 are ENHRY and SYGVKD. Written as DNA, the CDR3 is TGTGCCATCAGGGCCGGGACAGGGTTGAGAAACACTGAAGCTTTCTTT. This gives the protein CAIRAGTGLRNTEAFF.

In this sample, this clonotype turned up many times. With the library built for alpha chains, this beta chain is off target and its frequency is not meaningful. The chain combines TRBV6-1 with TRBJ2-5; 7 bases match TRBD1. V lost 6 bases and J lost 3; bases outside the gene matches: 13. Germline lookup yields CDR1 MNHNS and CDR2 SASEGT. This CDR3 is built from 16 residues. The CDR3 DNA reads as TGTGCCAGCAGAAGGGGCCTCCGAGACAGGGAAGAGACCCAGTACTTC. It yields the protein CASRRGLRDREETQYF.

As for this clonotype: The library was built for alpha chains, so this beta chain is an off-target read and its size means little. The chain couples TRBV3-1 to TRBJ1-2, with 8 bases lining up with TRBD1. Germline V CDR1 and CDR2: LGHDT, YNNKEL (reference sequence). This CDR3 is built from 16 residues. The trim removed 4 bases at V and 0 bases at J, leaving 7 bases unmatched. This chain's CDR3 is CASSLIDRGTNYGYTF. CDR3 DNA sequence: TGTGCCAGCAGCCTTATCGACAGGGGAACTAACTATGGCTACACCTTC. Combining the CDR3 with reference TRBV3-1 and TRBJ1-2 gives the whole variable domain DTAVSQTPKYLVTQMGNDKSIKCEQNLGHDTMYWYKQDSKKFLKIMFSYNNKELIINETVPNRFSPKSPDKAHLNLHINSLELGDSAVYFCASSLIDRGTNYGYTFGSGTRLTVV.

This clonotype was observed at least ten times. This beta chain slipped into a library made for alpha chains as a stray read, so its size is not meaningful. CDR3 residues: CASSQERGDGYTF. The CDR3, as DNA: TGCGCCAGCAGCCAAGAAAGGGGAGACGGCTACACCTTC. J is TRBJ1-2 and V is TRBV4-1; TRBD1 is a possible D gene (5 bases). There are 13 residues in the CDR3. Trimming cost V 0 bases and J 8 bases, with 10 bases left between them. CDR1 and CDR2 from the germline V gene are MGHRA and YSYEKL.

This clonotype has at least ten counts. Since the library was made to target alpha chains, this beta chain is a stray read and its abundance is not meaningful. The chain joins TRBV28 to TRBJ2-7; D possibly corresponds to TRBD2 (7 bases). V was shortened by 7 bases and J by 0 bases, with 13 bases between the two germline ends. CDR1 and CDR2 (germline): MDHEN, SYDVKM. This CDR3 region has 14 residues. This CDR3 reads CASTRGGSSYEQYF. As DNA, the CDR3 is TGTGCCAGCACGAGGGGGGGAAGCTCCTACGAGCAGTACTTC. The full variable domain, rest sourced from reference TRBV28 and TRBJ2-7, is DVKVTQSSRYLVKRTGEKVFLECVQDMDHENMFWYRQDPGLGLRLIYFSYDVKMKEKGDIPEGYSVSREKKERFSLILESASTNQTSMYLCASTRGGSSYEQYFGPGTRLTVT.

The sample holds many counts of this clonotype. The library was prepared for alpha chains; this beta chain is a stray read, so its frequency means little. This rearrangement joins TRBV20-1 to TRBJ1-4; D unclear. The V end lost 0 bases, the J end lost 10 bases, and 9 bases lay between the germline ends. The CDR3 runs to 12 residues. Germline CDR1 DFQATT, CDR2 SNEGSKA (reference sequence). The CDR3 spells CSARDEGAKLFF. The CDR3 nucleotides are TGCAGTGCTAGAGATGAGGGTGCAAAACTGTTTTTT.

Ten or more counts support this clonotype. A library made for alpha chains picked up this beta chain off target, so its size means little. The chain joins TRBV27 to TRBJ1-2, with a tentative D call TRBD1 (5 bases). V gave up 3 bases and J gave up 6 bases, with 17 bases separating them. From germline, CDR1 is MNHEY and CDR2 SMNVEV (reference sequence). CDR3 length: 15 amino acids. Here the CDR3 DNA reads TGTGCCAGCAGTTTTGGGGGACGTTCTGTTGATGGCTACACCTTC. Translating gives CASSFGGRSVDGYTF.

This clonotype counts as medium-sized. Because this beta chain is a stray read in a library intended to capture alpha chains, its abundance should not be given much weight. The chain links TRBV28 to TRBJ1-4, with D unresolved. In germline, CDR1 is MDHEN, CDR2 SYDVKM. Trimming removed 3 bases at V and 13 bases at J, with 15 bases between. CDR3 length equals 13 residues. CDR3 DNA sequence: TGTGCCAGCAGTTTGGTCAAACCGGGAGGACTGTTTTTT. It yields the protein CASSLVKPGGLFF.

Many counts were recorded for this clonotype. In a library made to pick up alpha chains, this beta chain is a stray read with a size that means little. The chain is built from TRBV7-8 and TRBJ2-1; unclear D gene. Germline CDR1 reads SGHVS; CDR2 reads FQNEAQ. V was cut by 1 base and J by 2 bases, with 6 bases left in between. This CDR3 region has 14 residues. The CDR3 region is CASSLVRTYNEQFF. The CDR3 DNA reads TGTGCCAGCAGCTTAGTACGGACCTACAATGAGCAGTTCTTC.

This clonotype occurred many times. Since the library was made to target alpha chains, this beta chain is a stray read and its abundance is not meaningful. The chain carries TRBV28 and TRBJ2-1; D uncertain. V lost 3 bases, J lost 6 bases, and 9 bases lay in between. CDR3 length: 13 residues. The V gene's germline CDR1 is MDHEN and CDR2 SYDVKM. CDR3 sequence reads: CASSFGHPNEQFF. The CDR3 DNA is TGTGCCAGCAGTTTTGGCCATCCCAATGAGCAGTTCTTC. Combining the CDR3 with reference TRBV28 and TRBJ2-1 gives the whole variable domain DVKVTQSSRYLVKRTGEKVFLECVQDMDHENMFWYRQDPGLGLRLIYFSYDVKMKEKGDIPEGYSVSREKKERFSLILESASTNQTSMYLCASSFGHPNEQFFGPGTRLTVL.

This clonotype was detected many times. Found in a library prepared for alpha chains, this beta chain is an off-target read, and its abundance has little meaning. This chain uses TRBV20-1 with TRBJ1-1, with D unclear. Deletions cut 3 bases from V and 8 bases from J, with 13 bases between. This CDR3 contains 12 residues. Germline CDR1 reads DFQATT; CDR2 reads SNEGSKA (reference sequence). The CDR3 DNA is TGCAGTGCTAGCGACCATATTCAGGAAGCTTTCTTT. Translated: CSASDHIQEAFF.

At least ten counts were recorded for this clonotype. This beta chain came through as a stray read in a library set up for alpha chains, and its size says little. The chain uses TRBV7-8 and TRBJ1-1; D is unresolved. Per the germline V gene, CDR1 is SGHVS and CDR2 is FQNEAQ. The ends were cut back, 1 base at V and 8 bases at J, with 14 bases in the middle. The CDR3 consists of 14 residues. The CDR3 here is CASSLVQSSREAFF. The CDR3 DNA sequence: TGTGCCAGCAGCTTAGTTCAGAGTTCGCGAGAAGCTTTCTTT.

This clonotype is categorized as medium-sized. A library prepared for alpha chains yielded this beta chain as an off-target read; its size is of little meaning. The chain uses TRBV4-1 and TRBJ1-2; perhaps TRBD1 as D (5 bases). The CDR3 is made up of 16 amino acids. Trimming removed 0 bases at V and 0 bases at J, with 11 bases between. Germline V gene lookup returns CDR1 MGHRA and CDR2 YSYEKL. Here the CDR3 reads CASSQEIQGANYGYTF. The CDR3 nucleotides are TGCGCCAGCAGCCAAGAAATCCAGGGCGCTAACTATGGCTACACCTTC.

This clonotype showed up many times. In a library made to pick up alpha chains, this beta chain is a stray read with a size that means little. V and J are TRBV6-1 and TRBJ2-2, with a possible D match to TRBD1 (6 bases). Germline-derived CDR1 and CDR2 are MNHNS and SASEGT. This CDR3 is 13 amino acids long. The germline V and J ends were trimmed by 5 bases and 7 bases, with 11 bases remaining between them. This chain's CDR3 is CASSRNRDGELFF. DNA for the CDR3: TGTGCCAGCAGTAGAAACAGGGACGGGGAGCTGTTTTTT.

At least ten counts were recorded for this clonotype. Little can be read into the size of this beta chain, an off-target read in a library designed for alpha chains. This rearrangement joins TRBV7-9 to TRBJ2-5; D unresolved. The V and J ends lost 5 bases and 5 bases respectively, with 15 bases between them. In germline, CDR1 is SEHNR, CDR2 FQNEAQ (reference sequence). The CDR3 spans 14 residues. CDR3 coding DNA: TGTGCCAGCAGCGCGCGACTGATTCCCGAGACCCAGTACTTC. Protein: CASSARLIPETQYF.

This clonotype was seen repeatedly, ten times or more. This beta chain represents an off-target read in a library built for alpha chains; its size is of limited meaning. V and J are TRBV27 and TRBJ1-6, with D perhaps TRBD1 (6 bases). Trimming left V 3 bases short and J 10 bases short, with 16 bases between. Per germline, CDR1 MNHEY and CDR2 SMNVEV (reference sequence). The CDR3 has 15 amino acids. Here the CDR3 reads CASSFGGLNRSPLHF. As DNA, the CDR3 is TGTGCCAGCAGTTTCGGGGGCCTTAATCGGTCACCCCTCCACTTT.